Sequencing of this TCR beta chain was carried out in a study of shared clonotypes between healthy human individuals. Sorted-subset replicate PCR reactions contained 150 to 200 ng DNA, corresponding to roughly 29,000 T cell genomes. Sequencing was performed with immunoSEQ multiplex PCR; in TCRdb, only in-frame clones are kept and a portion is missing. The sample yields about 2.1 million clones, around 93% seen once. CD8 cells regarded as naive lacked CD45RO, were positively chosen for CCR7, and omitted terminally differentiated effector memory CD45RA+ cells. Germline lookup yields CDR1 SGHVS and CDR2 FNYEAQ. After removal of 8 bases from V and 5 bases from J, the junction contained 15 bases not matched to a gene. This CDR3 is built from 16 residues.

The origin of this receptor is a man younger than 30 in good health. Some clones in this sample may be carry-over from other donors' samples. Sequencing input: naive CD8+ T cells from PBMCs. The chain is built from TRBV7-6 and TRBJ2-1; 7 nucleotides agree with TRBD2. In DNA form, the CDR3 reads TGTGCCAGCCAAACCTTGGGGCTAGCGGTTAACAATGAGCAGTTCTTC. This translates into CASQTLGLAVNNEQFF.